The 16 T cell receptor beta chains reported below all come from one sample, sequenced in a study of blood T cell repertoires in COVID-19. Libraries were prepared by immunoSEQ multiplex PCR; TCRdb keeps only in-frame clonotypes and omits some of them. The sample lists some 240,000 clones, around 89% occurring once. Sample: peripheral blood. All receptors come from a woman aged 55-70 years with COVID-19, enrolled during active disease.

The V gene is TRBV9, the J gene TRBJ2-1; 8 bases align to TRBD2. Germline lookup yields CDR1 SGDLS and CDR2 YYNGEE. The ends lost 2 bases at V and 8 bases at J; junction bases unmatched: 9. This CDR3 contains 15 residues. The CDR3 nucleotides are TGTGCCAGCAGCGTCGAGGCGGGGGGAGGGGATGAGCAGTTCTTC. Its translation is CASSVEAGGGDEQFF.

The chain has TRBV18 and TRBJ2-5, with a weak D call TRBD2 (6 bases). From germline, CDR1 is KGHSH and CDR2 LQKENI. V lost 3 bases, J lost 5 bases, and 13 bases lay in between. The CDR3 extends over 14 amino acids. The CDR3 DNA follows: TGTGCCAGCTCACCCGAGCGGGCGGGTGAGACCCAGTACTTC. It codes for CASSPERAGETQYF.

CDR3 amino acids: CASKSAGGNTIYF. CDR3 sequence (DNA): TGTGCCAGCAAAAGCGCGGGGGGAAACACCATATATTTT. The chain couples TRBV5-4 to TRBJ1-3, with unresolved D. The V end lost 6 bases, the J end lost 4 bases, and 11 bases lay between the germline ends. CDR3 length: 13 residues. Per the germline V gene, CDR1 is SGHNT and CDR2 is YYREEE (reference sequence).

The chain joins TRBV6-5 to TRBJ1-5, with 10 bases aligning to TRBD1. The germline V gene encodes CDR1 MNHEY and CDR2 SVGAGI. This CDR3 comprises 14 residues. V was pared by 8 bases and J by 5 bases, with 6 bases of the junction left unmatched. The CDR3 sequence is CASGGGQGYQPQHF. The DNA of the CDR3 is TGTGCCAGCGGGGGGGGACAGGGGTATCAGCCCCAGCATTTT.

This clone occurred a few times. V and J are TRBV18 and TRBJ1-1; D not resolved. Per the germline V gene, CDR1 is KGHSH and CDR2 is LQKENI. Between the trimmed V and J ends, which lost 5 bases and 3 bases, there was a span of 19 bases. The CDR3 loop spans 16 amino acids. CDR3 region: CASSTPILGEHTEAFF. For the CDR3, the DNA is TGTGCCAGCTCAACTCCGATTCTTGGTGAACACACTGAAGCTTTCTTT.

This sequence joins TRBV4-2 and TRBJ1-6; D call uncertain. This CDR3 has 15 amino acids. CDR1 LGHNA and CDR2 YNFKEQ come from the germline V gene. Trimming shortened V by 4 bases and J by 7 bases, and 14 bases separated the two germline ends. The DNA of the CDR3 is TGTGCCAGCAGCCGCCCTAACGCCCAAAATTCACCCCTCCACTTT. It codes for CASSRPNAQNSPLHF.

V and J are TRBV5-5 and TRBJ1-6; no clear D gene. Germline values: CDR1 SGHKS, CDR2 YYEKEE (reference sequence). The CDR3 has 13 residues. Trimming stripped 4 bases from V and 8 bases from J, with 10 bases between. The CDR3 DNA reads as TGTGCCAGCAGCCGCGCCGGGGATTCACCCCTCCACTTT. Translated, it gives CASSRAGDSPLHF.

This rearrangement joins TRBV7-7 to TRBJ1-3, with 8 bases identical to TRBD1. The germline V gene encodes CDR1 SSHAT and CDR2 FNYEAQ (reference sequence). The CDR3 runs to 17 residues. Trimming at V came to 3 bases and at J to 0 bases, leaving 7 bases not matched to a gene. CDR3 bases: TGTGCCAGCAGCTTTCGGGACAGGCGCAACTCTGGAAACACCATATATTTT. As protein: CASSFRDRRNSGNTIYF.

The V call is TRBV18, the J call TRBJ1-5, with D perhaps TRBD1 (6 bases). The CDR3 contains 14 residues. The germline V and J ends were trimmed by 3 bases and 5 bases, with 11 bases remaining between them. The germline V gene encodes CDR1 KGHSH and CDR2 LQKENI. CDR3 loop: CASSPAQGDQPQHF. The CDR3 DNA is TGTGCCAGCTCACCGGCACAGGGCGATCAGCCCCAGCATTTT.

V gene TRBV5-4 combines with J gene TRBJ1-2; 8 bases match TRBD1. The V gene's germline CDR1 is SGHNT and CDR2 YYREEE (reference sequence). This CDR3 spans 15 amino acids. V dropped 0 bases and J dropped 7; count of bases not matched to a gene: 8. CDR3 in amino acids: CASSLDGQGSIGYTF. The DNA for the CDR3 is TGTGCCAGCAGCTTGGACGGACAGGGATCTATTGGCTACACCTTC.

V is TRBV6-1 and J is TRBJ2-1, with TRBD2 identical over 9 bases. Germline V gene lookup returns CDR1 MNHNS and CDR2 SASEGT. V lost 3 bases, J lost 8 bases, and 11 bases stayed unmatched. The CDR3 contains 16 residues. The CDR3 here is CASSDTSGWVGDEQFF. The DNA for the CDR3 is TGTGCCAGCAGTGATACTAGCGGGTGGGTCGGGGATGAGCAGTTCTTC.

This clone showed up just once. The DNA for the CDR3 is TGTGCCAGCGGGGGGACAGGGGTCCTCTTAAAAAATGAGCAGTTCTTC. It encodes CASGGTGVLLKNEQFF. The V call is TRBV25-1, the J call TRBJ2-1; the match to TRBD1 covers 10 bases. Germline trimming cut 8 bases from V and 7 bases from J; bases unmatched to any gene: 14. CDR1 and CDR2 from the germline V gene are MGHDK and SYGVNS. The CDR3 is 16 amino acids.

This clone was recorded only once. This chain connects TRBV18 to TRBJ1-3; D call uncertain. This CDR3 spans 17 amino acids. V lost 2 bases and J lost 0, with 14 bases in between. Germline V gene lookup returns CDR1 KGHSH and CDR2 LQKENI. CDR3 sequence: CASSPAPPSHSGNTIYF. The CDR3 nucleotides are TGTGCCAGCTCACCAGCCCCGCCCAGTCACTCTGGAAACACCATATATTTT.

The V gene is TRBV29-1, the J gene TRBJ2-3, with D possibly matching TRBD1 (5 bases). V lost 5 bases and J 0 bases, leaving 9 bases between the germline ends. CDR3 length: 13 residues. Germline V gene lookup returns CDR1 SQVTM and CDR2 ANQGSEA. The CDR3 loop reads CSVLGVSTDTQYF. CDR3 in DNA: TGCAGCGTTTTAGGGGTTAGCACAGATACGCAGTATTTT.

The genes are TRBV10-3 and TRBJ1-4; possible D gene TRBD1, 5 bases. Germline-derived CDR1 and CDR2 are ENHRY and SYGVKD. The CDR3 loop spans 16 amino acids. Deletions cut 3 bases from V and 10 bases from J, with 21 bases between. CDR3 in amino acids: CAISDDQGPRPGKLFF. In DNA form, the CDR3 reads TGTGCCATCAGTGATGATCAGGGCCCAAGGCCCGGAAAACTGTTTTTT.

Only a few counts were recorded for this clone. CDR3 in DNA: TGTGCCTGGACGAACAGAGCTAACTATGGCTACACCTTC. It encodes CAWTNRANYGYTF. V and J are TRBV30 and TRBJ1-2, with D unclear. The V gene's germline CDR1 is GTSNPN and CDR2 SVGIG (reference sequence). The V and J ends lost 4 bases and 0 bases respectively, with 9 bases between them. This CDR3 region has 13 residues.